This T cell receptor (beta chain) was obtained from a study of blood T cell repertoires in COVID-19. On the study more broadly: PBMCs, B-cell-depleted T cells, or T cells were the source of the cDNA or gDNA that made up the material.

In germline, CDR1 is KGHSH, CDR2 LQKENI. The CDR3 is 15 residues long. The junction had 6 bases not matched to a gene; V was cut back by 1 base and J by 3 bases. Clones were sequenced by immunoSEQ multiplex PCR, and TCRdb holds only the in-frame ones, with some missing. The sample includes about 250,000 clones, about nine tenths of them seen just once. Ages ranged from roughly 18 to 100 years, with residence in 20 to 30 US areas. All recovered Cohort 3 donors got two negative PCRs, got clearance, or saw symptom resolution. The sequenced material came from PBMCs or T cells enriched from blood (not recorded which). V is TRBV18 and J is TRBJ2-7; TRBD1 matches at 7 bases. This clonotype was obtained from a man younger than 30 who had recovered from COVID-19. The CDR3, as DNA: TGTGCCAGCTCACCACACAGGGGTCGGGTCTACGAGCAGTACTTC. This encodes CASSPHRGRVYEQYF.